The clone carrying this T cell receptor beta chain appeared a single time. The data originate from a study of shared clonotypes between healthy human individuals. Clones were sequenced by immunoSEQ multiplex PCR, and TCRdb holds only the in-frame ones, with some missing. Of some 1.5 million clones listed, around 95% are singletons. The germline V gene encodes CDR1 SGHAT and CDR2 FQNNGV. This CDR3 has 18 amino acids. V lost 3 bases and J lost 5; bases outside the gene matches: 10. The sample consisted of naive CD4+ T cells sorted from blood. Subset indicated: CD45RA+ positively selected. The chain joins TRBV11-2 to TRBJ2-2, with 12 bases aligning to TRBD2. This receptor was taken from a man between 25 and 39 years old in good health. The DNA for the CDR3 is TGTGCCAGCAGCTTGCGACTAGCGGGAGCTCGGGGGACCGGGGAGCTGTTTTTT. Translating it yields CASSLRLAGARGTGELFF.